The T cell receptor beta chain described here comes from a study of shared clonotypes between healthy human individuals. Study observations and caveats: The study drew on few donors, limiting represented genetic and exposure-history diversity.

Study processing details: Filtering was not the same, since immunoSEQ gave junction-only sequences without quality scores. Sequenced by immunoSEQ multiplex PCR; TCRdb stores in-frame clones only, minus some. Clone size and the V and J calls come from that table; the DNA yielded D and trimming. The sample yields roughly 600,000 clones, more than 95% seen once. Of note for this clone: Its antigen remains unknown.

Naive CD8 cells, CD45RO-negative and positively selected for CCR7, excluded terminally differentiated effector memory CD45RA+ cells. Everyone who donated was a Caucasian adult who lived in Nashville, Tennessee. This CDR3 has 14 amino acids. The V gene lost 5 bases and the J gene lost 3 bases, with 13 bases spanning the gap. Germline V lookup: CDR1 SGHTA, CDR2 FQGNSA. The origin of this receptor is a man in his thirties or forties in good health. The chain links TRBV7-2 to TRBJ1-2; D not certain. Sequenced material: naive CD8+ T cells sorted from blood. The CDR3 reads CASSDIGVDYGYTF. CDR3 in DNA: TGTGCCAGCAGCGACATTGGGGTGGACTATGGCTACACCTTC.